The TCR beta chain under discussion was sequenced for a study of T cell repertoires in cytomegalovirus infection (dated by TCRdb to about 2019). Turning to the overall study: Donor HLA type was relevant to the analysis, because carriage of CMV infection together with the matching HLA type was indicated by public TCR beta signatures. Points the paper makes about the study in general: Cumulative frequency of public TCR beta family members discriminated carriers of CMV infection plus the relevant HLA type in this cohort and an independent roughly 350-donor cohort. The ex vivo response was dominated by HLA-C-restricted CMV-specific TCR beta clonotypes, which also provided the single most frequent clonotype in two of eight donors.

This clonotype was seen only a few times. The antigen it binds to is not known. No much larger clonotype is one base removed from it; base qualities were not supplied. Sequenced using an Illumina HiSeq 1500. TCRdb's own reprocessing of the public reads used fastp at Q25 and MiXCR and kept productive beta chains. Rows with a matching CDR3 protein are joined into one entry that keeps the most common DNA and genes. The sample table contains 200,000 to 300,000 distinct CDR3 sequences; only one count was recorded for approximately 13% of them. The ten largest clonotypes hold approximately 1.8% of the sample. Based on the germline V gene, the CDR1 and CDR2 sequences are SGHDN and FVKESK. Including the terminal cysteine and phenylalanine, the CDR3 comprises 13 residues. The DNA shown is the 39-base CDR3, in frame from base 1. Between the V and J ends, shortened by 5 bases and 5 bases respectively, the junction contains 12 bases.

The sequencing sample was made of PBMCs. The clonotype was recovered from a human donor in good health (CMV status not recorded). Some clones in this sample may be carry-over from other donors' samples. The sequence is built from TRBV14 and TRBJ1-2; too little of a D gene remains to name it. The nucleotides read TGTGCCAGCAGCATAGACGAGGATTATGGCTACACCTTC. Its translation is CASSIDEDYGYTF.